Each of the 10 T cell receptor beta chains below was sequenced from the same sample in a study of OX40 agonist ivuxolimab in advanced cancers. Assay: immunoSEQ multiplex PCR; the TCRdb copy retains only in-frame clones and omits some. The sample yields tens of thousands of clones, 91% seen once. The input for sequencing was CD4+ or CD8+ T cells sorted from blood, taken in a trial of the OX40 agonist ivuxolimab. The receptors stem from an adult with an advanced solid tumor such as melanoma, head and neck, liver or kidney cancer.

V and J are TRBV10-2 and TRBJ2-4, with D maybe TRBD1 (6 bases). The V and J ends lost 3 bases and 1 base respectively, with 16 bases between them. The CDR3 runs to 17 residues. Germline V CDR1 and CDR2: WSHSY, SAAADI. The CDR3 region is CASSDWGTNEAKNIQYF. The CDR3 DNA is TGCGCCAGCAGTGATTGGGGGACAAACGAGGCCAAAAACATTCAGTACTTC.

This chain links TRBV7-3 with TRBJ2-2; 7 nucleotides agree with TRBD2. The CDR3 has 16 residues. Germline trimming cut 2 bases from V and 2 bases from J; bases unmatched to any gene: 5. Germline V CDR1 and CDR2: SGHTA, FQGTGA. In DNA form, the CDR3 reads TGTGCCAGCAGCTTATTGGGGAGGGCCAACACCGGGGAGCTGTTTTTT. Amino acid sequence: CASSLLGRANTGELFF.

The chain links TRBV10-1 to TRBJ2-3; no reliable D call. Looked up from germline, CDR1 is WNHNN and CDR2 is SYGVQD (reference sequence). V shed 4 bases and J shed 2 bases, with 7 bases lying between them. The CDR3 contains 13 residues. CDR3 DNA sequence: TGCGCCAGCAGTGCCCGTATCACAGATACGCAGTATTTT. It encodes CASSARITDTQYF.

The gene calls are TRBV21-1 and TRBJ2-5; the table gives TRBD2 as D, unverified against the DNA. TRBV21-1 is classified as a pseudogene. The CDR3 runs 18 residues. The CDR3 protein is CASSASGTSGRAGETQYF. As DNA, the CDR3 is TGTGCCAGCAGCGCATCCGGGACTAGCGGGAGGGCGGGGGAGACCCAGTACTTC.

V gene TRBV27 combines with J gene TRBJ2-7, with TRBD2 matching 7 bases. CDR1 and CDR2 (germline): MNHEY, SMNVEV (reference sequence). The V gene end was trimmed by 8 bases and the J gene end by 0 bases; junction bases not matched to a gene: 4. CDR3 length: 13 amino acids. CDR3 amino acids: CASRPGGSYEQYF. The CDR3 nucleotides read TGTGCCAGCCGACCGGGGGGCTCCTACGAGCAGTACTTC.

The chain is built from TRBV28 and TRBJ2-7; D remains ambiguous. The CDR3 contains 14 residues. Germline assignment: CDR1 MDHEN and CDR2 SYDVKM. V shed 4 bases and J shed 2 bases, with 12 bases lying between them. The CDR3 region is CASSSGPEAYEQYF. CDR3 sequence (DNA): TGTGCCAGCAGTTCTGGGCCGGAAGCCTACGAGCAGTACTTC.

The V call is TRBV6-5, the J call TRBJ1-4; 9 bases are a match to TRBD1. Trimming took 1 base from V and 3 from J; bases not matched to a gene: 3. Per the germline V gene, CDR1 is MNHEY and CDR2 is SVGAGI. This CDR3 has 16 amino acids. DNA of the CDR3: TGTGCCAGCAGTTACTTACAGGGGGCCTCTAATGAAAAACTGTTTTTT. Translating it yields CASSYLQGASNEKLFF.

The chain's CDR3 is CASSLSTGELFF. CDR3 DNA sequence: TGTGCCAGCAGTCTCTCCACCGGGGAGCTGTTTTTT. This chain connects TRBV28 to TRBJ2-2, with unresolved D. The germline V gene has CDR1 MDHEN and CDR2 SYDVKM. The CDR3 is 12 amino acids. The ends were cut back, 5 bases at V and 4 bases at J, with 5 bases in the middle.

V usage is TRBV7-3 and J usage is TRBJ2-2; TRBD2 matches 11 bases. The germline V gene has CDR1 SGHTA and CDR2 FQGTGA. This CDR3 spans 16 amino acids. Unmatched junction bases numbered 6, after V lost 5 bases and J lost 4 bases. As DNA, the CDR3 is TGTGCCAGCAGCCTACTAGCGGGAGCCCTCACCGGGGAGCTGTTTTTT. Amino acids: CASSLLAGALTGELFF.

V usage is TRBV5-3 and J usage is TRBJ2-5; D not resolved. TRBV5-3 is an ORF, and what it does is uncertain. The CDR3 is made up of 14 amino acids. Trimming removed 4 bases at V and 0 bases at J, with 10 bases between. The CDR3 DNA reads TGTGCCAGAAGCCGGGCCGCGTACCAAGAGACCCAGTACTTC. This encodes CARSRAAYQETQYF.